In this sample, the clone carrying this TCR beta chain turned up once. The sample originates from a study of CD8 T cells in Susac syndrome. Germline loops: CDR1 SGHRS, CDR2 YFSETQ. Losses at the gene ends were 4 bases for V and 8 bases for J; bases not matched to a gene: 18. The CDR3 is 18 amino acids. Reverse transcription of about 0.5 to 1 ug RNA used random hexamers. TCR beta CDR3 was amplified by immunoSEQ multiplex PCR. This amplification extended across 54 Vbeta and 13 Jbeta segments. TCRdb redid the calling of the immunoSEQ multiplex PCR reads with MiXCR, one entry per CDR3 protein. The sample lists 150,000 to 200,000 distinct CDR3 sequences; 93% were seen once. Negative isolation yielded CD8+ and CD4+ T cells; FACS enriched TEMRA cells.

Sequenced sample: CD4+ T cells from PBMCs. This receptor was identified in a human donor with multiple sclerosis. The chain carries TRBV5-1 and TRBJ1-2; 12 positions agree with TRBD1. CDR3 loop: CASSPYPGQGARNFGYTF. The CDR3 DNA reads TGCGCCAGCAGCCCCTACCCGGGACAGGGGGCGCGGAATTTCGGCTACACCTTC.